What follows describes a single T cell receptor beta chain. This entry comes from a study of blood T cell repertoires in COVID-19. Per germline, CDR1 SGHRS and CDR2 YFSETQ. The CDR3 extends over 14 amino acids. V lost 1 base, J lost 3 bases, and 7 bases lay in between. Sequencing was performed with immunoSEQ multiplex PCR; in TCRdb, only in-frame clones are kept and a portion is missing. The sample holds approximately 240,000 clones, 88% seen once. This TCR came from a woman in her forties who had recovered from COVID-19. The rearrangement links TRBV5-1 to TRBJ1-4, with D unresolved. Sequencing used peripheral blood. As DNA, the CDR3 is TGCGCCAGCAGCTTGACAGCCGCTAATGAAAAACTGTTTTTT. Residues: CASSLTAANEKLFF. The whole variable domain, remainder taken from reference TRBV5-1 and TRBJ1-4, is KAGVTQTPRYLIKTRGQQVTLSCSPISGHRSVSWYQQTPGQGLQFLFEYFSETQRNKGNFPGRFSGRQFSNSRSEMNVSTLELGDSALYLCASSLTAANEKLFFGSGTQLSVL.